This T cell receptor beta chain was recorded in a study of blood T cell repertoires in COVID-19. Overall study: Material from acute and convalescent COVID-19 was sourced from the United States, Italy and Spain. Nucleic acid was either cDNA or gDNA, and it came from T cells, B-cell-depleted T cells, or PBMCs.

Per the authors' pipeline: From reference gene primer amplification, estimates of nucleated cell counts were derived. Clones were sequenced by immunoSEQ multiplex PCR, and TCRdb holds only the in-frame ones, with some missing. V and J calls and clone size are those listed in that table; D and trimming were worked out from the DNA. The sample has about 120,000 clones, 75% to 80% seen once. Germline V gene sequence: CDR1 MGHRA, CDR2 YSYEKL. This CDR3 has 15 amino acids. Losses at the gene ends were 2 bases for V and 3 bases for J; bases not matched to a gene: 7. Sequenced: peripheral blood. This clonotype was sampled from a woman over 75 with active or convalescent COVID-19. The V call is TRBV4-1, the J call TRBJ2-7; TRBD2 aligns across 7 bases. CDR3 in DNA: TGCGCCAGCAGCCAAAATCCAGCGGGAAGCTACGAGCAGTACTTC. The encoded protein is CASSQNPAGSYEQYF.